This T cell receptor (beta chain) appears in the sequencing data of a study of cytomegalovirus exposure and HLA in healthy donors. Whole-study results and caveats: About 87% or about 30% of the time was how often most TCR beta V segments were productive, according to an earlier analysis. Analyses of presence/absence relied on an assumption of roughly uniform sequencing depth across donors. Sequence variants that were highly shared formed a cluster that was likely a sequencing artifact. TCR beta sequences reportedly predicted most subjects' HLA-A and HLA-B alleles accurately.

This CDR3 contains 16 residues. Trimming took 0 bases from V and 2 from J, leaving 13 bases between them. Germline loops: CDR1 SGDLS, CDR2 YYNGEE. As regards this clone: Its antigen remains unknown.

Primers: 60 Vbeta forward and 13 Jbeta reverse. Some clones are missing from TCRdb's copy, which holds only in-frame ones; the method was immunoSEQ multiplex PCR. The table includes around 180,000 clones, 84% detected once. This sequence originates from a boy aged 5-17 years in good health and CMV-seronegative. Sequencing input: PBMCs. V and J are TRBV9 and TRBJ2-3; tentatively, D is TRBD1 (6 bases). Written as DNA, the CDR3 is TGTGCCAGCAGCGTAGGCGACAGGACCTACACAGATACGCAGTATTTT. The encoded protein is CASSVGDRTYTDTQYF.